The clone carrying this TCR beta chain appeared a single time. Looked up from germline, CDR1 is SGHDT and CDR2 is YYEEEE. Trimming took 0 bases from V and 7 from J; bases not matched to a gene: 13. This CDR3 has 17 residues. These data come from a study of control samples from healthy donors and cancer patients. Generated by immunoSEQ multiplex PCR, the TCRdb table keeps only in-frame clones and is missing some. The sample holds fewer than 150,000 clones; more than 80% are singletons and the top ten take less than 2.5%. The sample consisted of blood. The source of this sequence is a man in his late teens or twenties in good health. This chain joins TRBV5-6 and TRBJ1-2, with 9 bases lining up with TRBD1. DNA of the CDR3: TGTGCCAGCAGCTTGGTTTCAGGGACAGGGATTGCTCGTGGCTACACCTTC. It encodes CASSLVSGTGIARGYTF. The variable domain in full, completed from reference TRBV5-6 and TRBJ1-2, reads DAGVTQSPTHLIKTRGQQVTLRCSPKSGHDTVSWYQQALGQGPQFIFQYYEEEERQRGNFPDRFSGHQFPNYSSELNVNALLLGDSALYLCASSLVSGTGIARGYTFGSGTRLTVV.